Listed here are 21 T cell receptor beta chains from one sample, sequenced in a study of cytomegalovirus exposure and HLA in healthy donors. Amplification used 60 Vbeta primers and 13 Jbeta primers. Sequencing was performed with immunoSEQ multiplex PCR; in TCRdb, only in-frame clones are kept and a portion is missing. Among 80,000 or so clones listed, about three quarters were seen once. Sequenced input: PBMCs. All receptors derive from a male donor in good health and CMV-seropositive.

This clone was picked up one time. The chain links TRBV19 to TRBJ2-7, with D unresolved. The CDR3 runs 11 residues. Trimming removed 5 bases at V and 1 base at J, with 3 bases between. Germline V gene sequence: CDR1 LNHDA, CDR2 SQIVND (reference sequence). CDR3 bases: TGTGCCAGTAGTCCGTCCTACGAGCAGTACTTC. Its translation is CASSPSYEQYF.

The chain uses TRBV5-4 and TRBJ2-1; D might be TRBD2 (5 bases). Germline V CDR1 and CDR2: SGHNT, YYREEE (reference sequence). Trimming left V 1 base short and J 2 bases short, with 7 bases between. The CDR3 sequence is 14 residues long. CDR3 protein: CASSLWEPYNEQFF. Here the CDR3 DNA reads TGTGCCAGCAGCTTGTGGGAGCCCTACAATGAGCAGTTCTTC.

The gene calls are TRBV14 and TRBJ1-6; maybe TRBD1 (5 bases). CDR3 length equals 15 residues. Germline values: CDR1 SGHDN, CDR2 FVKESK. V shed 7 bases and J shed 4 bases, with 14 bases lying between them. The CDR3, as DNA: TGTGCCAGCAAGGTATCGGGGGTATATAATTCACCCCTCCACTTT. This gives the protein CASKVSGVYNSPLHF.

The V call is TRBV7-2, the J call TRBJ2-5; 13 nucleotides line up with TRBD2. Losses at the gene ends were 5 bases for V and 5 bases for J; bases not matched to a gene: 8. Germline V CDR1 and CDR2: SGHTA, FQGNSA. This CDR3 has 16 residues. The CDR3 nucleotides are TGTGCCAGCAGCCCATCACTAGCGGGGGGGCGGGAGACCCAGTACTTC. This gives the protein CASSPSLAGGRETQYF.

The chain joins TRBV30 to TRBJ2-7; D might be TRBD2 (6 bases). CDR1 is GTSNPN and CDR2 is SVGIG in the germline V gene (reference sequence). This CDR3 has 12 amino acids. V lost 6 bases, J lost 0 bases, and 9 bases lay in between. CDR3 nucleotide sequence: TGTGCCTGCGCCGGGAGCTCCTACGAGCAGTACTTC. It codes for CACAGSSYEQYF.

This rearrangement joins TRBV10-1 to TRBJ1-5; D gene unclear. The ends were cut back, 0 bases at V and 8 bases at J, with 8 bases in the middle. CDR3 length: 13 residues. The germline CDR1 and CDR2 sequences are WNHNN and SYGVQD (reference sequence). CDR3 sequence reads: CASSESGGEPQHF. The CDR3 nucleotides are TGCGCCAGCAGTGAGTCGGGAGGAGAGCCCCAGCATTTT.

The genes are TRBV30 and TRBJ1-1; 10 bases are a match to TRBD1. Germline values: CDR1 GTSNPN, CDR2 SVGIG (reference sequence). This CDR3 comprises 15 residues. J gave up 3 bases and V 2 bases, and 6 bases lay outside the gene matches. CDR3 loop: CAWSSADRGHTEAFF. The CDR3 DNA follows: TGTGCCTGGAGTTCCGCCGACAGGGGGCACACTGAAGCTTTCTTT.

This clone was seen only a few times. The chain combines TRBV7-8 with TRBJ2-3, with 10 bases fitting TRBD2. The CDR3 runs to 16 residues. The V segment lost 2 bases and the J segment 4 bases; nucleotides outside the gene matches: 6. Germline V gene sequence: CDR1 SGHVS, CDR2 FQNEAQ. This chain's CDR3 is CASSLRASGSPDTQYF. Here the CDR3 DNA reads TGTGCCAGCAGCTTAAGGGCTAGCGGGAGCCCAGATACGCAGTATTTT.

This chain uses TRBV30 with TRBJ1-2; D possibly corresponds to TRBD1 (5 bases). CDR3 length: 15 amino acids. Trimming pared 1 base from V and 4 bases from J, leaving 16 bases between. In germline, CDR1 is GTSNPN, CDR2 SVGIG (reference sequence). CDR3 sequence (DNA): TGTGCCTGGAGTGCCGGGGCGGAGGGGACCTATGGCTACACCTTC. Translation: CAWSAGAEGTYGYTF.

V is TRBV7-9 and J is TRBJ2-2; 7 bases align to TRBD1. Germline V lookup: CDR1 SEHNR, CDR2 FQNEAQ (reference sequence). Germline trimming cut 4 bases from V and 6 bases from J; bases unmatched to any gene: 5. CDR3 length: 14 amino acids. CDR3 region: CASSYGTAAGELFF. Here the CDR3 DNA reads TGTGCCAGCAGCTACGGGACAGCGGCCGGGGAGCTGTTTTTT.

V usage is TRBV5-8 and J usage is TRBJ2-5; D perhaps matches TRBD2 (5 bases). The last part of the DNA fits TRBJ2-7 better; the J call may be wrong. CDR1 is SGHTS and CDR2 is YDEGEE in the germline V gene. The CDR3 runs to 14 residues. The CDR3 DNA is TGTGCCAGCAGCTTGGTCCTGAGGGCCTACGAGCAGTACTTC. This codes for CASSLVLRAYEQYF.

The V call is TRBV11-2, the J call TRBJ1-3; no firm D call. Germline V gives CDR1 SGHAT, CDR2 FQNNGV. This CDR3 comprises 16 residues. The V and J ends lost 5 bases and 0 bases respectively, with 14 bases between them. The CDR3 sequence is CASSPLRPSSGNTIYF. DNA of the CDR3: TGTGCCAGCAGCCCGCTCCGACCTAGCTCTGGAAACACCATATATTTT.

The V call is TRBV5-5, the J call TRBJ2-5, with TRBD2 matching over 8 bases. The CDR3 contains 15 residues. Germline CDR1 is SGHKS and CDR2 is YYEKEE (reference sequence). Germline trimming cut 7 bases from V and 5 bases from J; bases unmatched to any gene: 13. CDR3 protein: CASGDGRAGLETQYF. CDR3 sequence (DNA): TGTGCCAGCGGCGACGGGAGGGCGGGGCTGGAGACCCAGTACTTC.

The chain has TRBV6-5 and TRBJ2-3; 13 bases are a match to TRBD2. This CDR3 contains 15 residues. V dropped 8 bases and J dropped 4; count of bases not matched to a gene: 6. CDR1 is MNHEY and CDR2 is SVGAGI in the germline V gene. Written as DNA, the CDR3 is TGTGCCAGCGACTTAACTAGCGGGAGGGCAGATACGCAGTATTTT. Its protein is CASDLTSGRADTQYF.

V is TRBV18 and J is TRBJ2-7, with D maybe TRBD1 (5 bases). Germline values: CDR1 KGHSH, CDR2 LQKENI. The CDR3 extends over 13 amino acids. V gave up 4 bases and J gave up 4 bases, with 11 bases separating them. CDR3 in amino acids: CASSQGFSYEQYF. The CDR3 region has the DNA TGTGCCAGCTCACAGGGGTTTTCATACGAGCAGTACTTC.

This chain connects TRBV14 to TRBJ2-5, with TRBD1 identical over 9 bases. Germline CDR1 is SGHDN and CDR2 is FVKESK. The CDR3 covers 16 residues. With V trimmed by 0 bases and J by 11 bases, 13 bases remained unmatched. The CDR3 coding sequence is TGTGCCAGCAGCCAAGATATGGGGACAGGGACGGGAGAGCAGTACTTC. Translated: CASSQDMGTGTGEQYF.

The chain employs TRBV6-5 and TRBJ2-3; D possibly corresponds to TRBD1 (6 bases). V lost 2 bases and J lost 2, with 8 bases in between. Germline-derived CDR1 and CDR2 are MNHEY and SVGAGI. The CDR3 consists of 14 residues. The CDR3 reads CASSYDRHTDTQYF. The CDR3 DNA is TGTGCCAGCAGTTACGACAGGCACACAGATACGCAGTATTTT.

CDR3 amino acids: CASSVQRGAGDTQYF. The CDR3 DNA sequence: TGTGCCAGCAGTGTCCAGCGGGGGGCGGGAGATACGCAGTATTTT. This chain connects TRBV2 to TRBJ2-3; TRBD2 aligns across 9 bases. Trimming removed 4 bases from V and 5 bases from J; junction bases left unmatched: 7. The CDR3 totals 15 residues. CDR1 and CDR2 from the germline V gene are SNHLY and FYNNEI.

The chain uses TRBV2 and TRBJ2-1; weak D call: TRBD1 (5 bases). The length of the CDR3 is 14 residues. CDR1 and CDR2 (germline): SNHLY, FYNNEI. Trimming pared 5 bases from V and 8 bases from J, leaving 16 bases between. The DNA for the CDR3 is TGTGCCAGCAGTCGTGGGCAGGGTTGGTATGAGCAGTTCTTC. It translates to CASSRGQGWYEQFF.

The chain employs TRBV16 and TRBJ2-5; 10 bases match TRBD2. With the DNA end fitting TRBJ2-7 better, the J assignment may be wrong. CDR3 size: 15 residues. Germline V gene sequence: CDR1 KGHSY, CDR2 FQNENV. CDR3 DNA: TGTGCCAGCAGCGTAGCTAGCGGGAGTTCCTACGAGCAGTACTTC. This encodes CASSVASGSSYEQYF.

This chain links TRBV2 with TRBJ2-2, with 12 nucleotides matching TRBD2. V dropped 6 bases and J dropped 1; count of bases not matched to a gene: 6. Germline CDR1 reads SNHLY; CDR2 reads FYNNEI. The CDR3 has 17 residues. The CDR3 spells CASRNLAGGKNTGELFF. In DNA, the CDR3 is TGTGCCAGCAGAAATCTAGCGGGGGGGAAGAACACCGGGGAGCTGTTTTTT. Using reference TRBV2 and TRBJ2-2 for the parts outside the CDR3, the full variable domain is EPEVTQTPSHQVTQMGQEVILRCVPISNHLYFYWYRQILGQKVEFLVSFYNNEISEKSEIFDDQFSVERPDGSNFTLKIRSTKLEDSAMYFCASRNLAGGKNTGELFFGEGSRLTVL.